The T cell receptor beta chain under discussion was sequenced for a study of post-analysis software for immune sequencing data. For this clonotype: Its antigen is unknown.

The length of the CDR3 is 13 residues. Trimming cost V 6 bases and J 6 bases; bases outside gene matches: 6. Germline lookup yields CDR1 MNHEY and CDR2 SVGAGI. Notes on the study in general: Elevated frequency relative to controls characterized roughly 5 TRBV segments in patients, TRBV5-6, TRBV5-1 and TRBV20-1 among them.

Unique molecular identifiers had been added to the TCR beta cDNA libraries. TCRdb independently ran MiXCR on the PCR reads; one entry per CDR3 protein. This table holds about 430,000 distinct CDR3 sequences, 35% to 45% found once. The chain uses TRBV6-5 and TRBJ1-2; 8 bases are a match to TRBD1. Sequencing input: blood. This TCR was recovered from a girl aged 2 to 9 with multiple sclerosis. CDR3 nucleotide sequence: TGTGCCAGCAGGTACAGGACAGGGAATGGCTACACCTTC. This gives the protein CASRYRTGNGYTF.